The present TCR beta chain was sequenced within a study of T cells in Graves' hyperthyroidism and ophthalmopathy. With 9 bases removed from V and 4 bases from J, the gap between germline ends came to 17 bases. This CDR3 region has 14 residues. The investigators amplified TCR beta CDR3 regions from RNA transcripts. Carried out on the TCR CDR3, a first-round RT-PCR used the HTBI primer set. TCRdb ran MiXCR on the multiplex PCR reads and lists one entry per CDR3 protein. The sample yields around 240,000 distinct CDR3 sequences, 13% to 15% seen once. This clonotype has a count of ten or more. The sequenced sample consisted of blood. The receptor was isolated from a woman aged 40 to 50 with Graves' hyperthyroidism that later progressed to Graves' ophthalmopathy. The chain employs TRBV12-3 or TRBV12-4 and TRBJ2-3; the D gene is possibly TRBD1 (7 bases). The CDR3 DNA is TGTGCCAGTCGAGGGGGCGGGATCGCAGATACGCAGTATTTT. Translation gives CASRGGGIADTQYF.